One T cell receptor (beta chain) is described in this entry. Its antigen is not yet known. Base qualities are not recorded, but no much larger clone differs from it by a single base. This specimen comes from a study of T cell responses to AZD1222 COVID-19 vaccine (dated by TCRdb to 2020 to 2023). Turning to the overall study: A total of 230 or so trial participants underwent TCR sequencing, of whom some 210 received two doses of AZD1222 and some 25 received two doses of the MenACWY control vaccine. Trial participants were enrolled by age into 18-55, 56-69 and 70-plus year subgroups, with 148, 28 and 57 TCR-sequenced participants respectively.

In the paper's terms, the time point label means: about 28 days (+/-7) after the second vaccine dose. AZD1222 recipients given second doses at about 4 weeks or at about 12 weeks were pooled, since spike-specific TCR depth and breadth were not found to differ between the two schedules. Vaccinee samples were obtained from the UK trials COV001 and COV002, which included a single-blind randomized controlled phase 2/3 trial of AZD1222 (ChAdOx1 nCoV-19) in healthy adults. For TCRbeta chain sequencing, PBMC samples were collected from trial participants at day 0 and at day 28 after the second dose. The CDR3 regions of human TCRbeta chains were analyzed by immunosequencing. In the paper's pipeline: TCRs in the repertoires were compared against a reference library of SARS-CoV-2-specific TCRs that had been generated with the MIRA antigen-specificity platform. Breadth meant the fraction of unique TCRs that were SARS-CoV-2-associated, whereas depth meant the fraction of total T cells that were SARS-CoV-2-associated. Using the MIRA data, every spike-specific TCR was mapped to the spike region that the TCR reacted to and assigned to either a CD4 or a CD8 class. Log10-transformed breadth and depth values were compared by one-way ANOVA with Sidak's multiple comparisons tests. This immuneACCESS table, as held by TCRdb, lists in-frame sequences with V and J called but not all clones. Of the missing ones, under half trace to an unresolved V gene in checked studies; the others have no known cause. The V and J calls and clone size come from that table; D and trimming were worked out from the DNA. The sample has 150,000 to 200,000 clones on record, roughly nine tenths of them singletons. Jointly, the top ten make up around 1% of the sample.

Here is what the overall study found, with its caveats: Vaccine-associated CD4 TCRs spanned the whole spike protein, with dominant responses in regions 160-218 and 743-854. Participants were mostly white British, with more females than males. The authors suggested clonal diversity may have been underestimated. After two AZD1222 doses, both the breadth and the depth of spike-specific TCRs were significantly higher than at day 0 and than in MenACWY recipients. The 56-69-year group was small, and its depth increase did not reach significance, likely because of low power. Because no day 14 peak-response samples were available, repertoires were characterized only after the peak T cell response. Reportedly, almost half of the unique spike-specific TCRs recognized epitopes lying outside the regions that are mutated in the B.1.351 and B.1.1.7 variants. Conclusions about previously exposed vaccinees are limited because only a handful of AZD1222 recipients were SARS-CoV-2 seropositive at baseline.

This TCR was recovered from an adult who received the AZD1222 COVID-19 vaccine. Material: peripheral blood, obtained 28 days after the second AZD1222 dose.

In nucleotide form, the sequence is TGTGCCAGTAGTATTGGCGCAGGACCCCTCACAGATACGCAGTATTTT. Its protein is CASSIGAGPLTDTQYF. In this chain, TRBV19 is recombined with TRBJ2-3; the D gene assignment is ambiguous. Cut back by 3 bases and 2 bases, the V and J ends lie 15 bases apart. CDR1 and CDR2 were assigned from the germline V gene (reference sequence) as LNHDA and SQIVND. The CDR3 starts with the cysteine, ends with the phenylalanine, and has 16 residues. Only the CDR3 region is kept as DNA, spanning 48 bases read in frame from base 1.